One and the same sample provided the 2 T cell receptor beta chains below, sequenced in a study of glioma-infiltrating T cells. The iRepertoire nested amplicon-rescue multiplex PCR amplified TCR alpha and beta CDR3s from RNA. One entry per CDR3 protein results from TCRdb running MiXCR on the multiplex PCR reads. The sample has approximately 190,000 distinct CDR3 sequences, roughly 32% seen once. Source material: glioma tissue, nonneoplastic brain tissue, or PBMCs (not recorded which). The receptors were gathered from a human donor with low-grade glioma or glioblastoma, undergoing nonglioma brain surgery, or in good health (not recorded which).

On this clonotype: The conserved phenylalanine or tryptophan normally closing the CDR3 is absent here, so this likely arose from a read error. The rearrangement joins TRBV28 to TRBJ2-7; possible D gene TRBD1, 6 bases. CDR1 is MDHEN and CDR2 is SYDVKM in the germline V gene. The CDR3 has 14 residues. Between the trimmed V and J ends, which lost 6 bases and 6 bases, there was a span of 18 bases. The CDR3 region is CASSRLKGVGEQYL. The CDR3, as DNA: TGTGCCAGCAGCAGGTTAAAGGGGGTAGGCGAGCAGTACTTA.

This clonotype was picked up many times. The chain joins TRBV20-1 to TRBJ2-3; 9 bases are shared with TRBD2. The J segment lost 0 bases and the V segment lost 3 bases, leaving 4 bases of the junction unmatched. This CDR3 contains 15 residues. Germline V gives CDR1 DFQATT, CDR2 SNEGSKA (reference sequence). CDR3 residues: CSASSTSGSTDTQYF. In nucleotides, the CDR3 is TGCAGTGCTAGTTCGACTAGCGGAAGCACAGATACGCAGTATTTT.